These T cell receptor beta chains were read from a single sample in a study of CD8 T cells in ankylosing spondylitis. TCRdb reanalysed the 5' RACE reads using MiXCR and keeps one entry per CDR3 protein. The sample comprises 670,000 or so distinct CDR3 sequences, 15% to 20% of which are singletons, and around a fifth rests with the top ten. The material sequenced was blood, either unsorted or a sorted T cell fraction (not recorded which). The receptors originated from a male donor with ankylosing spondylitis. Each CDR3 is given with its conserved first and last residue. The order of the fields is CDR3 DNA, CDR3 protein, D gene, clone size, V gene, J gene. A D gene is named only where the DNA matches it firmly. Clone size is given for some rows only: seen once, a few or many times, or a class if the clone is expanded.

TGCGCCAGCAGCCCCGGTCAGGGGATCCACGAGCAGTACTTC,CASSPGQGIHEQYF,.,many,TRBV5-1,TRBJ2-7
TGTGCCAGCAGTTTGTGGGGCTACGAGCAGTACTTC,CASSLWGYEQYF,.,many,TRBV28,TRBJ2-7
TGTGCCAGCAGTGGGGCGAGGGGAAACTCCTACAATGAGCAGTTCTTC,CASSGARGNSYNEQFF,.,few,TRBV2,TRBJ2-1
TGTGCCAGCAGCCAATACCGGGACAGGGGGCTCGAGGGCTACACCTTC,CASSQYRDRGLEGYTF,TRBD1,many,TRBV12-3/TRBV12-4,TRBJ1-2
TGTGCCAGCAGCCAAACAGGACGCACGGAGACCCAGTACTTC,CASSQTGRTETQYF,.,.,TRBV3-1,TRBJ2-5
TGTGCCAGCAGTTTGGTCGGACAGGGCAACCACGAGCAGTACTTC,CASSLVGQGNHEQYF,TRBD1,.,TRBV12-3/TRBV12-4,TRBJ2-7
TGCGCCAGCAGCCAAGTAGCAGGCGAGGGAAACACCATATATTTT,CASSQVAGEGNTIYF,.,few,TRBV4-3,TRBJ1-3
TGTGCCAGCAGCTTGGGCCTAGGGCATGGCACAGATACGCAGTATTTT,CASSLGLGHGTDTQYF,.,few,TRBV5-5,TRBJ2-3
TGTGCCAGCAGGGCCGACAGGGGTGCCTATGGCTACACCTTC,CASRADRGAYGYTF,TRBD1,.,TRBV6-1,TRBJ1-2
TGTGCCAGCAGCTTAACGGGGGCCCAGTACTTC,CASSLTGAQYF,.,.,TRBV7-9,TRBJ2-5
TGCAGTGCTAGAAGTTTAACGGGGTTCACTGAAGCTTTCTTT,CSARSLTGFTEAFF,.,few,TRBV20-1,TRBJ1-1
TGCAGTGCAGCAGGGACAGGCGTCTTATACAATGAGCAGTTCTTC,CSAAGTGVLYNEQFF,TRBD1,.,TRBV20-1,TRBJ2-1
TGCGGTGCTAGCGAGGGGACAGGGATTAAGTTAGATACGCAGTATTTT,CGASEGTGIKLDTQYF,TRBD1,few,TRBV20-1,TRBJ2-3
TGTGCCAGCAGCTTACTCCAGTCTGGGACGCTCTATGGCTACACCTTC,CASSLLQSGTLYGYTF,.,few,TRBV7-9,TRBJ1-2
TGCGCCAGCAGCCAGCCGAGGACAGGTTACTATGGCTACACCTTC,CASSQPRTGYYGYTF,TRBD1,.,TRBV4-1,TRBJ1-2
TGTGCCACCAGTGACCCGGGCCTGAGCTCCTACAATGAGCAGTTCTTC,CATSDPGLSSYNEQFF,.,.,TRBV24-1,TRBJ2-1
TGTGCCAGCAGCTTACAGGGTGCACCGAATCAGCCCCAGCATTTT,CASSLQGAPNQPQHF,.,many,TRBV7-8,TRBJ1-5
TGTGCCAGCAGTTTAAATGGACCATTGGTTAGCAATCAGCCCCAGCATTTT,CASSLNGPLVSNQPQHF,.,.,TRBV12-3/TRBV12-4,TRBJ1-5
TGCAGTGCTCCTATAGCGGGAGTCGTGGAGACCCAGTACTTC,CSAPIAGVVETQYF,TRBD2,.,TRBV20-1,TRBJ2-5
TGCAGTGCACCGGGACAGGGGGCGCGGGGCTACACCTTC,CSAPGQGARGYTF,TRBD1,few,TRBV20-1,TRBJ1-2
TGCGCCAGCAGCTTGTTGGCTAGCGGTAACACCGGGGAGCTGTTTTTT,CASSLLASGNTGELFF,TRBD2,few,TRBV5-1,TRBJ2-2
TGTGCCAGCAGTTACGTCGGCAAGAACACTGAAGCTTTCTTT,CASSYVGKNTEAFF,.,.,TRBV6-5,TRBJ1-1
TGTGCCAGCAGCTTATCCGAATGGGCTAGCGGAGCTTACAATGAGCAGTTCTTC,CASSLSEWASGAYNEQFF,TRBD2,many,TRBV11-2,TRBJ2-1
TGCGCCAGCAGCTTAGAAGCGGGGCACAATGAGCAGTTCTTC,CASSLEAGHNEQFF,TRBD2,few,TRBV5-1,TRBJ2-1
TGTGCCAGCAGTTCGGACAGGGGTTTAGAGGGCTACACCTTC,CASSSDRGLEGYTF,TRBD1,.,TRBV27,TRBJ1-2
TGCAGCGCCGGACGAGCGGGAGTAGGAGAGACCCAGTACTTC,CSAGRAGVGETQYF,TRBD2,.,TRBV29-1,TRBJ2-5